One and the same sample provided the 30 T cell receptor beta chains below, sequenced in a study of radiation and T cells in renal cell carcinoma. Indicated time point: blood 2 weeks post-SBRT. The sample's treatment: 15 Gy SBRT to primary tumor, nephrectomy 4 weeks later. Measured with immunoSEQ multiplex PCR; TCRdb has only the in-frame clones, and not every one. The sample yields more than 100,000 clones, 70% to 90% seen once. Sequences were derived from blood, sampled from a patient whose treatment included radiotherapy and nephrectomy. These TCRs come from a woman between 70 and 85 years old with renal cell carcinoma.

This chain uses TRBV5-1 with TRBJ2-3, with 8 bases that match TRBD2. V lost 5 bases to trimming and J lost 2 bases; unmatched junction nucleotides: 7. Germline V gene sequence: CDR1 SGHRS, CDR2 YFSETQ. The length of the CDR3 is 15 residues. The CDR3 coding sequence is TGCGCCAGCAGTGCCGGGACTAGAAACACAGATACGCAGTATTTT. Its translation is CASSAGTRNTDTQYF. Full variable domain (rest looked up from reference TRBV5-1 and TRBJ2-3): KAGVTQTPRYLIKTRGQQVTLSCSPISGHRSVSWYQQTPGQGLQFLFEYFSETQRNKGNFPGRFSGRQFSNSRSEMNVSTLELGDSALYLCASSAGTRNTDTQYFGPGTRLTVL.

The chain couples TRBV28 to TRBJ1-1, with 7 bases identical to TRBD1. CDR3 length: 14 residues. After removal of 4 bases from V and 3 bases from J, the junction contained 5 bases not matched to a gene. Germline values: CDR1 MDHEN, CDR2 SYDVKM. CDR3 sequence reads: CASSSTGPDTEAFF. The DNA of the CDR3 is TGTGCCAGCAGTTCGACAGGGCCGGACACTGAAGCTTTCTTT. Supplemented by reference TRBV28 and TRBJ1-1, the full variable domain reads DVKVTQSSRYLVKRTGEKVFLECVQDMDHENMFWYRQDPGLGLRLIYFSYDVKMKEKGDIPEGYSVSREKKERFSLILESASTNQTSMYLCASSSTGPDTEAFFGQGTRLTVV.

This clone appeared a few times. The rearrangement links TRBV10-3 to TRBJ1-4, with D unresolved. Germline V gene sequence: CDR1 ENHRY, CDR2 SYGVKD. Trimming left V 4 bases short and J 6 bases short, with 9 bases between. The CDR3 extends over 13 amino acids. In DNA, the CDR3 is TGTGCCATCAGTGTCGTGAAAGATGAAAAACTGTTTTTT. It codes for CAISVVKDEKLFF.

The V and J genes are TRBV19 and TRBJ2-5; maybe TRBD2 (6 bases). Per the germline V gene, CDR1 is LNHDA and CDR2 is SQIVND (reference sequence). This CDR3 contains 16 residues. Trimming removed 3 bases from V and 5 bases from J, with 19 bases in between. The CDR3 DNA follows: TGTGCCAGTAGTATGCGACTAGGTTTTGGGTACGAGACCCAGTACTTC. Its translation is CASSMRLGFGYETQYF.

The chain combines TRBV27 with TRBJ1-1, with a tentative D call TRBD1 (5 bases). CDR1 is MNHEY and CDR2 is SMNVEV in the germline V gene (reference sequence). The CDR3 length is 16 residues. The ends were cut back, 7 bases at V and 1 base at J, with 19 bases in the middle. The CDR3, as DNA: TGTGCCAGCACCTCCGTGGGGGTAGGAGGGAACACTGAAGCTTTCTTT. Translating it yields CASTSVGVGGNTEAFF.

Details on this clone: An end of the junction differs from the germline gene, which may be a read error. The rearrangement uses TRBV30 and TRBJ2-7; possibly TRBD1 for D (5 bases). The CDR3 runs 12 residues. The V gene's germline CDR1 is GTSNPN and CDR2 SVGIG (reference sequence). The CDR3 nucleotides read TGTACCTGGAGTACAGGCCCCTACGAGCAGTACTTC. It yields the protein CTWSTGPYEQYF.

CDR3 coding DNA: TGTGCCAGCAGCATCCGGGACGGCTCCTACGAGCAGTACTTC. This sequence encodes CASSIRDGSYEQYF. The chain uses TRBV5-4 and TRBJ2-7; D may match TRBD1 or TRBD2 (5 bases each). Germline V CDR1 and CDR2: SGHNT, YYREEE (reference sequence). CDR3 length: 14 amino acids. V was shortened by 4 bases and J by 0 bases, with 11 bases between the two germline ends.

This sequence joins TRBV19 and TRBJ2-1; either TRBD1 or TRBD2 may fit D (7 bases each). V lost 5 bases and J lost 4, with 15 bases in between. In germline, CDR1 is LNHDA, CDR2 SQIVND (reference sequence). The CDR3 totals 15 residues. The CDR3 loop reads CASSQPQGGYNEQFF. CDR3 bases: TGTGCCAGTAGTCAGCCTCAGGGGGGGTACAATGAGCAGTTCTTC.

The chain couples TRBV28 to TRBJ1-4; D remains ambiguous. V was pared by 3 bases and J by 3 bases, with 8 bases between. The CDR3 covers 14 residues. From germline, CDR1 is MDHEN and CDR2 SYDVKM. CDR3 in amino acids: CASSFGGANEKLFF. The CDR3 DNA sequence: TGTGCCAGCAGTTTCGGTGGAGCTAATGAAAAACTGTTTTTT. The complete variable domain, with remaining parts taken from reference TRBV28 and TRBJ1-4, reads DVKVTQSSRYLVKRTGEKVFLECVQDMDHENMFWYRQDPGLGLRLIYFSYDVKMKEKGDIPEGYSVSREKKERFSLILESASTNQTSMYLCASSFGGANEKLFFGSGTQLSVL.

The rearrangement links TRBV7-3 to TRBJ2-7; D is unclear. The CDR3 is 13 residues long. The germline gives CDR1 SGHTA, CDR2 FQGTGA. The germline V and J ends were trimmed by 4 bases and 2 bases, with 9 bases remaining between them. The CDR3 is CASSYIHTYEQYF. In DNA form, the CDR3 reads TGTGCCAGCAGCTATATACACACCTACGAGCAGTACTTC.

This clone was detected once. The J gene is TRBJ1-1, the V gene TRBV6-6; D unresolved. V was cut by 6 bases and J by 1 base, with 12 bases left in between. Germline values: CDR1 MNHNY, CDR2 SVGAGI (reference sequence). The CDR3 has 14 residues. In nucleotides, the CDR3 is TGTGCCAGCAGGAACGCCAAATCGAACACTGAAGCTTTCTTT. It codes for CASRNAKSNTEAFF.

CDR3 coding DNA: TGCGCCAGCAGCTTTGGTACGGGGGAGCCCCAGCATTTT. It codes for CASSFGTGEPQHF. The chain carries TRBV5-1 and TRBJ1-5; a weak D match, TRBD1 (5 bases). V dropped 2 bases and J dropped 8 bases, with 11 bases sitting between them. Looked up from germline, CDR1 is SGHRS and CDR2 is YFSETQ. CDR3 length equals 13 residues.

The V and J genes are TRBV6-6 and TRBJ1-1, with D possibly being TRBD1 (5 bases). The CDR3 spans 14 residues. Trimming stripped 2 bases from V and 0 bases from J, with 7 bases between. Germline V gene lookup returns CDR1 MNHNY and CDR2 SVGAGI (reference sequence). The CDR3 spells CASSYDSLNTEAFF. The CDR3 DNA is TGTGCCAGCAGTTACGACAGCCTGAACACTGAAGCTTTCTTT.

The chain is built from TRBV19 and TRBJ2-1; a weak D match, TRBD2 (7 bases). Trimming stripped 5 bases from V and 15 bases from J, with 29 bases between. Germline assignment: CDR1 LNHDA and CDR2 SQIVND (reference sequence). The CDR3 spans 16 residues. The CDR3 sequence is CASSPDQSPTKGGRFF. CDR3 nucleotide sequence: TGTGCCAGTAGTCCCGATCAATCCCCAACAAAGGGGGGGCGGTTCTTC. Full variable domain (outside the CDR3, taken from reference TRBV19 and TRBJ2-1): DGGITQSPKYLFRKEGQNVTLSCEQNLNHDAMYWYRQDPGQGLRLIYYSQIVNDFQKGDIAEGYSVSREKKESFPLTVTSAQKNPTAFYLCASSPDQSPTKGGRFFGPGTRLTVL.

CDR3 bases: TGTGCCAGTAGTAAACTTGCGGGGTCGGGTGGAAACACCATATATTTT. This sequence encodes CASSKLAGSGGNTIYF. This chain connects TRBV19 to TRBJ1-3; no clear D. CDR1 and CDR2 (germline): LNHDA, SQIVND (reference sequence). This CDR3 is 16 amino acids long. The germline V and J ends were trimmed by 4 bases and 3 bases, with 16 bases remaining between them. The whole variable domain, remainder taken from reference TRBV19 and TRBJ1-3, is DGGITQSPKYLFRKEGQNVTLSCEQNLNHDAMYWYRQDPGQGLRLIYYSQIVNDFQKGDIAEGYSVSREKKESFPLTVTSAQKNPTAFYLCASSKLAGSGGNTIYFGEGSWLTVV.

This clone is a singleton in its sample. V and J are TRBV18 and TRBJ1-5; D is unclear. Deletions cut 1 base from V and 2 bases from J, with 12 bases between. This CDR3 region has 16 residues. Germline assignment: CDR1 KGHSH and CDR2 LQKENI. CDR3: CASSPLPGYGNQPQHF. CDR3 nucleotide sequence: TGTGCCAGCTCACCACTACCGGGGTATGGCAATCAGCCCCAGCATTTT.

The chain carries TRBV5-1 and TRBJ2-5; D unclear. This CDR3 is built from 16 residues. Germline loops: CDR1 SGHRS, CDR2 YFSETQ. The V gene lost 0 bases and the J gene lost 2 bases, with 14 bases spanning the gap. The CDR3 is CASSLGTTTLQETQYF. The CDR3, as DNA: TGCGCCAGCAGCTTGGGAACTACAACCCTGCAAGAGACCCAGTACTTC.

The chain uses TRBV5-4 and TRBJ2-1; D perhaps matches TRBD1 (5 bases). Germline V gene sequence: CDR1 SGHNT, CDR2 YYREEE (reference sequence). The ends were cut back, 0 bases at V and 0 bases at J, with 7 bases in the middle. There are 15 residues in the CDR3. As DNA, the CDR3 is TGTGCCAGCAGCTTGGTGCAGGGCTCCTACAATGAGCAGTTCTTC. It is translated as CASSLVQGSYNEQFF.

The rearrangement joins TRBV27 to TRBJ2-7, with a tentative D call TRBD1 (6 bases). The CDR3 runs 15 residues. V was pared by 2 bases and J by 2 bases, with 13 bases between. CDR1 MNHEY and CDR2 SMNVEV come from the germline V gene (reference sequence). DNA of the CDR3: TGTGCCAGCAGTTTAACAGGGACCCCCACCTACGAGCAGTACTTC. Encoded protein: CASSLTGTPTYEQYF.

The chain employs TRBV6-7 and TRBJ1-1; D is unclear. TRBV6-7 is an open reading frame whose function is uncertain. Between the trimmed V and J ends, which lost 7 bases and 4 bases, there was a span of 10 bases. This CDR3 contains 12 residues. As DNA, the CDR3 is TGTGCCAGCACGGCCCTTACCACTGAAGCTTTCTTT. Its protein is CASTALTTEAFF.

This clone has just a few counts. The genes are TRBV5-1 and TRBJ1-3; weak D call: TRBD1 (6 bases). This CDR3 has 15 amino acids. Deletions cut 0 bases from V and 2 bases from J, with 9 bases between. In germline, CDR1 is SGHRS, CDR2 YFSETQ. The CDR3 protein is CASSLAGTPGNTIYF. CDR3 DNA sequence: TGCGCCAGCAGCTTGGCGGGGACACCTGGAAACACCATATATTTT.

The V gene is TRBV4-1, the J gene TRBJ2-7, with D perhaps TRBD1 (5 bases). The CDR3 contains 17 residues. Germline V gene data show CDR1 as MGHRA and CDR2 as YSYEKL. Trimming left V 0 bases short and J 2 bases short, with 17 bases between. CDR3 DNA: TGCGCCAGCAGCCAAGAATTGGGGCAAGCCAATACCTACGAGCAGTACTTC. Translating it yields CASSQELGQANTYEQYF.

This chain joins TRBV13 and TRBJ2-7; D uncertain. Trimming left V 0 bases short and J 3 bases short, with 0 bases between. Germline CDR1 and CDR2: PRHDT and FYEKMQ (reference sequence). The CDR3 is 11 amino acids. CDR3 sequence (DNA): TGTGCCAGCAGCTTAGGCTACGAGCAGTACTTC. Its protein is CASSLGYEQYF.

This clone showed up just a few times. The DNA for the CDR3 is TGTGCCAGTAGTGGGGGAGGTCTAGGCTACACCTTC. This translates into CASSGGGLGYTF. The chain joins TRBV19 to TRBJ1-2, with a possible D match to TRBD1 (5 bases). The CDR3 runs 12 residues. The ends were cut back, 5 bases at V and 8 bases at J, with 12 bases in the middle. Germline V CDR1 and CDR2: LNHDA, SQIVND (reference sequence).

This CDR3 is CASSLLGQATYF. The CDR3 DNA follows: TGTGCCAGCAGTTTATTGGGACAGGCCACATACTTC. The chain is built from TRBV28 and TRBJ2-5; 8 nucleotides match TRBD1. The CDR3 sequence is 12 residues long. Germline-derived CDR1 and CDR2 are MDHEN and SYDVKM. Trimming at V came to 1 base and at J to 14 bases, leaving 6 bases not matched to a gene.

The chain couples TRBV10-2 to TRBJ1-2, with TRBD1 as a possible D gene (5 bases). V gave up 2 bases and J gave up 8 bases, with 15 bases separating them. CDR1 is WSHSY, CDR2 SAAADI, per germline. CDR3 length: 14 residues. CDR3 in amino acids: CASSERPRERGYTF. In DNA form, the CDR3 reads TGCGCCAGCAGTGAGCGACCCAGGGAGAGGGGCTACACCTTC.

This chain links TRBV6-1 with TRBJ1-2; maybe TRBD1 (5 bases). The CDR3 extends over 14 amino acids. V was pared by 1 base and J by 8 bases, with 14 bases between. Germline-derived CDR1 and CDR2 are MNHNS and SASEGT. DNA for the CDR3: TGTGCCAGCAGTGAAGTTAGAACGGAGGGGGGCTACACCTTC. Amino acids: CASSEVRTEGGYTF.

The chain joins TRBV10-3 to TRBJ2-1, with TRBD2 matching 8 bases. The CDR3 extends over 15 amino acids. Germline lookup yields CDR1 ENHRY and CDR2 SYGVKD. V lost 2 bases to trimming and J lost 5 bases; unmatched junction nucleotides: 5. In nucleotides, the CDR3 is TGTGCCATCAGTGAGGAGCAGCGGGGGAACAATGAGCAGTTCTTC. As protein: CAISEEQRGNNEQFF.

V is TRBV19 and J is TRBJ1-5, with a weak D call TRBD1 (6 bases). CDR3 length: 12 residues. The germline V gene has CDR1 LNHDA and CDR2 SQIVND (reference sequence). The V and J ends lost 8 bases and 9 bases respectively, with 14 bases between them. The CDR3 region is CASRQVQGPQHF. The CDR3 region has the DNA TGTGCCAGTCGACAGGTTCAGGGGCCCCAGCATTTT.

The rearrangement links TRBV6-1 to TRBJ2-3, with 7 bases fitting TRBD2. The germline V gene encodes CDR1 MNHNS and CDR2 SASEGT. The J segment lost 2 bases and the V segment lost 9 bases, leaving 11 bases of the junction unmatched. The CDR3 length is 15 residues. In nucleotides, the CDR3 is TGTGCCAGTTTATTCGGGGGGATAAACACAGATACGCAGTATTTT. Amino acid sequence: CASLFGGINTDTQYF.